Below are 20 T cell receptor beta chains sequenced from a single sample in a study of CD8+CD57+ T cells in acquired aplastic anemia. Sequencing was done on patients that had shown CD8+CD57+ cell expansion by flow cytometry. The use of genomic DNA as template underpinned the TCR beta VDJ and CDR3 profiling. TCRdb itself ran the reads through MiXCR, one entry per CDR3 protein. There are 150,000 to 200,000 distinct CDR3 sequences in the sample; about 50% occur only once, and over 25% lies in the top ten. Sequencing was done on a sample of sorted CD4+, CD8+, or CD8+CD57+ T cells (not recorded which) from PBMCs. The receptors shown here come from a human donor with aplastic anemia.

Concerning this clonotype: An end of the junction differs from the germline gene, which may be a read error. The chain has TRBV3-1 and TRBJ2-3; 7 bases match TRBD1. Germline V CDR1 and CDR2: LGHDT, YNNKEL (reference sequence). This CDR3 is 15 amino acids long. The CDR3 sequence is CASSIGTVRTGTQYF. The CDR3 DNA follows: TGTGCCAGCAGCATAGGGACAGTTCGCACAGGTACGCAGTATTTT.

CDR3 nucleotide sequence: TGCGCCAGCAGCCAAGAGTCCGGGGGCCATGAGCAGTTCTTC. As protein: CASSQESGGHEQFF. This chain joins TRBV4-3 and TRBJ2-1; TRBD1 or TRBD2 may be the D gene (6 bases each). The CDR3 is made up of 14 amino acids. V shed 0 bases and J shed 8 bases, with 11 bases lying between them. Germline lookup yields CDR1 LGHNA and CDR2 YSLEER.

This clonotype was seen repeatedly, ten times or more. The chain links TRBV2 to TRBJ2-1; the D gene could be TRBD1 or TRBD2 (6 bases each). Trimming took off 9 bases at V and 5 bases at J, with 20 bases between the two ends. Germline V gene lookup returns CDR1 SNHLY and CDR2 FYNNEI. There are 15 residues in the CDR3. This CDR3 reads CARRKGEVTHNEQFF. The CDR3 DNA sequence: TGTGCCAGGAGGAAGGGGGAGGTGACGCACAATGAGCAGTTCTTC.

This clonotype was seen a few times. The V and J genes are TRBV7-2 and TRBJ1-2; D unresolved. Germline V gene lookup returns CDR1 SGHTA and CDR2 FQGNSA. The CDR3 runs 13 residues. V shed 8 bases and J shed 8 bases, with 18 bases lying between them. The CDR3 DNA follows: TGTGCCAGCTTACGTTCTGGGGATACGGGCTACACCTTC. It specifies CASLRSGDTGYTF.

J is TRBJ1-6 and V is TRBV20-1, with TRBD1 matching over 7 bases. V gave up 4 bases and J gave up 5 bases; unmatched junction bases: 5. Germline CDR1 and CDR2: DFQATT and SNEGSKA (reference sequence). CDR3 length equals 14 residues. The CDR3 region is CSATPGQNNSPLHF. The CDR3 DNA sequence: TGCAGTGCTACACCGGGACAGAATAATTCACCCCTCCACTTT.

The genes are TRBV10-3 and TRBJ2-3; TRBD2 matches 11 bases. CDR1 ENHRY and CDR2 SYGVKD come from the germline V gene. The trim removed 10 bases at V and 6 bases at J, leaving 12 bases unmatched. This CDR3 is 15 amino acids long. Here the CDR3 reads CASGSGRARLDTQYF. The CDR3 nucleotides are TGTGCCAGCGGTAGCGGGAGGGCGAGGTTGGATACGCAGTATTTT.

In DNA, the CDR3 is TGTGCCAGCAGCCAAGCTCTACAAACGGGGCAGTACTTC. Its protein product is CASSQALQTGQYF. This chain links TRBV14 with TRBJ2-5; weak D call: TRBD2 (5 bases). Germline V gene lookup returns CDR1 SGHDN and CDR2 FVKESK. V was shortened by 1 base and J by 11 bases, with 14 bases between the two germline ends. The length of the CDR3 is 13 residues. Full variable domain (missing parts from reference TRBV14 and TRBJ2-5): EAGVTQFPSHSVIEKGQTVTLRCDPISGHDNLYWYRRVMGKEIKFLLHFVKESKQDESGMPNNRFLAERTGGTYSTLKVQPAELEDSGVYFCASSQALQTGQYFGPGTRLLVL.

To note about this clonotype: At one end the junction does not follow the germline gene, possibly because of a read error. V usage is TRBV2 and J usage is TRBJ2-1; 7 bases line up with TRBD1. CDR3 length: 15 residues. CDR1 is SNHLY, CDR2 FYNNEI, per germline. The DNA for the CDR3 is TGTGCCTGCAGTGCGACAGGGTCTCTTAAAAATGAGCAGTTCTTC. This codes for CACSATGSLKNEQFF.

The chain combines TRBV2 with TRBJ2-2, with D perhaps given as TRBD1 or TRBD2 (5 bases each). The ends were cut back, 3 bases at V and 4 bases at J, with 12 bases in the middle. This CDR3 contains 15 residues. CDR1 is SNHLY and CDR2 is FYNNEI in the germline V gene. The CDR3 spells CASSEGDGPTGELFF. In DNA form, the CDR3 reads TGTGCCAGCAGTGAGGGGGACGGACCCACCGGGGAGCTGTTTTTT.

Notes on this clonotype: Being one base from a much bigger clone, this may be a read error. V is TRBV2 and J is TRBJ1-4; D gene unclear. In germline, CDR1 is SNHLY, CDR2 FYNNEI. This CDR3 has 14 amino acids. Trimming left V 8 bases short and J 4 bases short, with 14 bases between. CDR3 amino acids: CASGPLPVNEKLFF. In DNA form, the CDR3 reads TGTGCCAGCGGCCCCCTACCTGTTAATGAAAAACTGTTTTTT.

This sequence joins TRBV3-1 and TRBJ2-2, with 14 bases that match TRBD2. CDR1 is LGHDT, CDR2 YNNKEL, per germline (reference sequence). The trim removed 0 bases at V and 0 bases at J, leaving 3 bases unmatched. The CDR3 sequence is 19 residues long. The CDR3 here is CASSQERTSGGPNTGELFF. The CDR3 DNA is TGTGCCAGCAGCCAAGAAAGGACTAGCGGGGGGCCGAACACCGGGGAGCTGTTTTTT.

The chain links TRBV7-6 to TRBJ2-1, with 8 bases lining up with TRBD1. J gave up 6 bases and V 2 bases, and 6 bases lay outside the gene matches. Germline values: CDR1 SGHVS, CDR2 FNYEAQ. This CDR3 has 15 residues. This chain's CDR3 is CASSLSGQAFNEQFF. Written as DNA, the CDR3 is TGTGCCAGCAGCTTATCGGGACAGGCCTTCAATGAGCAGTTCTTC. The full variable domain, its missing parts supplied by reference TRBV7-6 and TRBJ2-1, is GAGVSQSPRYKVTKRGQDVALRCDPISGHVSLYWYRQALGQGPEFLTYFNYEAQQDKSGLPNDRFSAERPEGSISTLTIQRTEQRDSAMYRCASSLSGQAFNEQFFGPGTRLTVL.

This clonotype was counted at least ten times. The chain is built from TRBV16 and TRBJ1-2; TRBD1 might be the D (5 bases). Trimming stripped 6 bases from V and 0 bases from J, with 11 bases between. In germline, CDR1 is KGHSY, CDR2 FQNENV. CDR3 length equals 14 residues. The CDR3 is CASSPGHTNYGYTF. DNA of the CDR3: TGTGCCAGCAGTCCAGGACACACTAACTATGGCTACACCTTC.

To note about this clonotype: The junction differs from germline at one of its ends, possibly a read error. The chain uses TRBV5-6 and TRBJ2-7; 8 nucleotides agree with TRBD1. This CDR3 is built from 15 residues. The germline V gene encodes CDR1 SGHDT and CDR2 YYEEEE. The CDR3 bases are TGTGCCAACAGCGGCCGGGACAGGCCCATCCACGAGCAGTACTTC. It codes for CANSGRDRPIHEQYF. The variable domain in full, with the rest retrieved from reference TRBV5-6 and TRBJ2-7, is DAGVTQSPTHLIKTRGQQVTLRCSPKSGHDTVSWYQQALGQGPQFIFQYYEEEERQRGNFPDRFSGHQFPNYSSELNVNALLLGDSALYLCANSGRDRPIHEQYFGPGTRLTVT.

This clonotype has a count of ten or more. A single base separates this from a much larger clone, so it may be a read error. The chain has TRBV29-1 and TRBJ1-1; D perhaps matches TRBD1 (5 bases). The germline gives CDR1 SQVTM, CDR2 ANQGSEA. The CDR3 has 12 residues. Trimming stripped 7 bases from V and 5 bases from J, with 14 bases between. CDR3 protein: CSAHFRGTEAFF. In DNA form, the CDR3 reads TGCAGCGCCCACTTTAGGGGTACTGAAGCTTTCTTT.

The chain joins TRBV10-3 to TRBJ2-3, with D perhaps matching TRBD2 (6 bases). Germline CDR1 and CDR2: ENHRY and SYGVKD. The V gene lost 6 bases and the J gene lost 3 bases, with 13 bases spanning the gap. The CDR3 contains 14 residues. CDR3 nucleotide sequence: TGTGCCATCAGAGCTAGAGGGAGGACAGATACGCAGTATTTT. Protein product: CAIRARGRTDTQYF.

The J gene is TRBJ2-7, the V gene TRBV29-1; perhaps TRBD1 as D (6 bases). The CDR3 runs 14 residues. The V end lost 5 bases, the J end lost 2 bases, and 16 bases lay between the germline ends. Looked up from germline, CDR1 is SQVTM and CDR2 is ANQGSEA. The CDR3 spells CSVTRTATPYEQYF. The CDR3 DNA is TGCAGCGTTACGCGGACAGCTACTCCCTACGAGCAGTACTTC.

The chain links TRBV29-1 to TRBJ1-2; 7 bases agree with TRBD1. Germline V gene sequence: CDR1 SQVTM, CDR2 ANQGSEA. V lost 5 bases to trimming and J lost 2 bases; unmatched junction nucleotides: 5. The CDR3 runs to 13 residues. The CDR3 nucleotides read TGCAGCGTTAACACAGGGGAGAACTATGGCTACACCTTC. As protein: CSVNTGENYGYTF.

This rearrangement joins TRBV14 to TRBJ2-5; TRBD1 agrees at 8 bases. Germline CDR1 reads SGHDN; CDR2 reads FVKESK. The CDR3 runs 15 residues. V shed 4 bases and J 4 bases; nucleotides not matched to a gene: 8. The CDR3 here is CASSRARTGRETQYF. DNA for the CDR3: TGTGCCAGCAGCCGGGCCCGGACAGGGAGAGAGACCCAGTACTTC.

This clonotype appeared many times. The V call is TRBV9, the J call TRBJ2-3, with a possible D match to TRBD2 (6 bases). Germline V CDR1 and CDR2: SGDLS, YYNGEE. V gave up 7 bases and J gave up 6 bases, with 15 bases separating them. The CDR3 is 13 residues long. The CDR3: CASGRGGPDTQYF. Written as DNA, the CDR3 is TGTGCCAGCGGCCGGGGAGGCCCGGATACGCAGTATTTT.